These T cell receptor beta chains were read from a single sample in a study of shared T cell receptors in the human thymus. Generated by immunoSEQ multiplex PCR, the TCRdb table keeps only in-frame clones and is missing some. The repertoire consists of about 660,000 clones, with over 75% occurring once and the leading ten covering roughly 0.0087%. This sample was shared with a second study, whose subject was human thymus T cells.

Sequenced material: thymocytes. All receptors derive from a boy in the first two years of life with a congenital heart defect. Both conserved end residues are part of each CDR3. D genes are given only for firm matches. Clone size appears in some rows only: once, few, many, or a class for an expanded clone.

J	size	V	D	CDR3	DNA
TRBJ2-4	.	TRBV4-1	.	CASSQDISELLSPAKNIQYF	TGCGCCAGCAGCCAAGATATCTCCGAACTTCTAAGCCCAGCCAAAAACATTCAGTACTTC
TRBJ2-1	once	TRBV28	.	CASSLEVWSYNEQFF	TGTGCCAGCAGTTTAGAGGTTTGGTCCTACAATGAGCAGTTCTTC
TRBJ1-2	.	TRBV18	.	CASSPDILNYGYTF	TGTGCCAGCTCACCAGACATACTTAACTATGGCTACACCTTC
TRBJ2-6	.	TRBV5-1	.	CASSPNPQDSSGANVLTF	TGCGCCAGCAGCCCCAACCCTCAAGACAGCTCTGGGGCCAACGTCCTGACTTTC
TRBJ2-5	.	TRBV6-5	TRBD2	CASSYVAGWETQYF	TGTGCCAGCAGTTACGTAGCGGGGTGGGAGACCCAGTACTTC
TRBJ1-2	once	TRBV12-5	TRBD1	CASGSPRRGHGYTF	TGTGCTAGTGGTTCGCCCCGCAGGGGGCATGGCTACACCTTC
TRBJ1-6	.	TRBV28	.	CASSLVDQSPVSPLHF	TGTGCCAGCAGTTTAGTCGATCAAAGTCCAGTTTCACCCCTCCACTTT
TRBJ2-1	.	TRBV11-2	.	CASRTPGSEQFF	TGTGCCAGCAGGACACCGGGAAGTGAGCAGTTCTTC
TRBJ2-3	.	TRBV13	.	CASSLGGAGKRYF	TGTGCCAGCAGCTTAGGAGGGGCGGGAAAACGGTATTTT
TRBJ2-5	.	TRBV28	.	CASSPPSLLEETQYF	TGTGCCAGCAGCCCGCCTAGTTTATTGGAAGAGACCCAGTACTTC
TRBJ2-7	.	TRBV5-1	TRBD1	CASSLGRQGARGSYEQYF	TGCGCCAGCAGCTTGGGTAGACAGGGGGCACGAGGCTCCTACGAGCAGTACTTC
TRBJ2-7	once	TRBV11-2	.	CASSLDGSYEQYF	TGTGCCAGCAGCTTAGACGGCTCCTACGAGCAGTACTTC
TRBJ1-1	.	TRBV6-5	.	CASSSRVPTEAFF	TGTGCCAGCAGTTCCCGGGTTCCCACTGAAGCTTTCTTT
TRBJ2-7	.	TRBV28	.	CASSLWVGVAYEQYF	TGTGCCAGCAGTTTATGGGTAGGGGTCGCCTACGAGCAGTACTTC
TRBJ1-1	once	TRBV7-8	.	CATVGHRRSEAFF	TGTGCCACCGTGGGACATCGGAGGTCTGAAGCTTTCTTT
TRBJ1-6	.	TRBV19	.	CASSIVTITRDTNLHGDSPLHF	TGTGCCAGTAGTATCGTCACTATAACTCGGGACACAAACCTTCATGGGGATTCACCCCTCCACTTT
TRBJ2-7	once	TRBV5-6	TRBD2	CASSPRGGQYEQYF	TGTGCCAGCAGCCCCCGGGGGGGGCAATACGAGCAGTACTTC
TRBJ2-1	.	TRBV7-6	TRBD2	CASSLSGGRPYNEQFF	TGTGCCAGCAGCTTATCGGGAGGACGACCTTACAATGAGCAGTTCTTC
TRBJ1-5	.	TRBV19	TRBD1	CASRDRGTFRYQPQHF	TGTGCCAGTCGGGACAGGGGGACATTTCGATATCAGCCCCAGCATTTT
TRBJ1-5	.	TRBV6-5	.	CASSPTGIGNQPQHF	TGTGCCAGCAGTCCAACAGGGATAGGCAATCAGCCCCAGCATTTT
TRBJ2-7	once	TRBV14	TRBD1	CASSQRDRATTLPYEQYF	TGTGCCAGCAGCCAACGGGACAGGGCAACAACCCTCCCCTACGAGCAGTACTTC
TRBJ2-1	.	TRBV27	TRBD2	CASNPTSGKISYNEQFF	TGTGCCAGCAATCCAACTAGCGGGAAAATAAGCTACAATGAGCAGTTCTTC
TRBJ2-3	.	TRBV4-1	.	CASSQPLGATDTQYF	TGCGCCAGCAGCCAACCGCTAGGGGCTACAGATACGCAGTATTTT
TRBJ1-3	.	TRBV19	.	CASSTLRLNSGNTIYF	TGTGCCAGTAGTACCCTCCGACTGAACTCTGGAAACACCATATATTTT
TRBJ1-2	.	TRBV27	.	CASSHGGDYLHGYTF	TGTGCCAGCAGCCATGGCGGGGATTATCTGCATGGCTACACCTTC
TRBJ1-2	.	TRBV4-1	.	CASSQINGQIYGYTF	TGCGCCAGCAGCCAAATAAACGGACAGATCTATGGCTACACCTTC
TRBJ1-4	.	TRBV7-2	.	CASSRSRGRDEKLFF	TGTGCCAGCAGCCGATCCAGGGGAAGAGATGAAAAACTGTTTTTT
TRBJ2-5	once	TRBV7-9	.	CASICRTDQETQYF	TGTGCCAGCATCTGTAGGACAGATCAAGAGACCCAGTACTTC